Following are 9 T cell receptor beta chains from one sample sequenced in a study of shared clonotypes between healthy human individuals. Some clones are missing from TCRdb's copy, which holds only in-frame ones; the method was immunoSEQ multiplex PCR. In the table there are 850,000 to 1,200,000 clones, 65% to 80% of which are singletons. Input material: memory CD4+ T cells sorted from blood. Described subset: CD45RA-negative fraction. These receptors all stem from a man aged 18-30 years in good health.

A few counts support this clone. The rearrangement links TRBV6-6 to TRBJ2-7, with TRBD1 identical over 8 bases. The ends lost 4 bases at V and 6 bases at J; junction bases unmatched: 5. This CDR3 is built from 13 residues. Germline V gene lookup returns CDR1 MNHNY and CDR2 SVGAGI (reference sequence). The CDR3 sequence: CASSWQGAREQYF. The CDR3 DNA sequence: TGTGCCAGCAGTTGGCAGGGGGCTCGCGAGCAGTACTTC.

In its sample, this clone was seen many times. CDR3 loop: CASSLSWTGNYGYTF. The DNA of the CDR3 is TGTGCCAGCAGTTTATCTTGGACGGGGAACTATGGCTACACCTTC. V gene TRBV27 combines with J gene TRBJ1-2; D ambiguous. Between the trimmed V and J ends, which lost 0 bases and 2 bases, there was a span of 10 bases. Germline CDR1 reads MNHEY; CDR2 reads SMNVEV (reference sequence). CDR3 size: 15 residues.

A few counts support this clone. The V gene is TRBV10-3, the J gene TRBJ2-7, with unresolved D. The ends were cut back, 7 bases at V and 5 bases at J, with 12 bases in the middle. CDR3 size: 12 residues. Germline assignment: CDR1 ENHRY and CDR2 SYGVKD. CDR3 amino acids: CAINGNDDEQYF. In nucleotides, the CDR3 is TGTGCCATCAATGGGAACGATGACGAGCAGTACTTC.

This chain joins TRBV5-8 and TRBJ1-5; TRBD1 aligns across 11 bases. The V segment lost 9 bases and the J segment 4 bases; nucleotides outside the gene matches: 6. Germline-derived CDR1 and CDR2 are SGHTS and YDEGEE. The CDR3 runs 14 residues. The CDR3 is CATLGTGGNQPQHF. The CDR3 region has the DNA TGTGCCACCTTAGGGACAGGGGGTAATCAGCCCCAGCATTTT.

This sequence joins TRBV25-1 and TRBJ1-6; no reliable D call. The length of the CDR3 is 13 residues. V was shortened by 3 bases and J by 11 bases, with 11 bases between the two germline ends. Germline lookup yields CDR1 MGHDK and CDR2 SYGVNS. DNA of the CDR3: TGTGCCAGCAGTGACCGGACGTGGGCACCCCTCCACTTT. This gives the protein CASSDRTWAPLHF.

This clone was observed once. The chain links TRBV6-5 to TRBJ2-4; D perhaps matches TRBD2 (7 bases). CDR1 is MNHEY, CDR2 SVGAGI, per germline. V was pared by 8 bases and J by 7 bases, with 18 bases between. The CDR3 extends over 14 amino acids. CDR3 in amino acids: CASALTGGPNIQYF. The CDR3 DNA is TGTGCCAGCGCTCTAACCGGGGGGCCCAACATTCAGTACTTC.

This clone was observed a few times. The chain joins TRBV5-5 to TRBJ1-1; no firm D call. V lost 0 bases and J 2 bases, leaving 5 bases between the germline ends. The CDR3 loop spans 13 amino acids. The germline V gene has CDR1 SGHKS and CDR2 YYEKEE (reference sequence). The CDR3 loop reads CASSLAGNTEAFF. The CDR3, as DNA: TGTGCCAGCAGCTTGGCGGGTAACACTGAAGCTTTCTTT. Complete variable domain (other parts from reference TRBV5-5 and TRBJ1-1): DAGVTQSPTHLIKTRGQQVTLRCSPISGHKSVSWYQQVLGQGPQFIFQYYEKEERGRGNFPDRFSARQFPNYSSELNVNALLLGDSALYLCASSLAGNTEAFFGQGTRLTVV.

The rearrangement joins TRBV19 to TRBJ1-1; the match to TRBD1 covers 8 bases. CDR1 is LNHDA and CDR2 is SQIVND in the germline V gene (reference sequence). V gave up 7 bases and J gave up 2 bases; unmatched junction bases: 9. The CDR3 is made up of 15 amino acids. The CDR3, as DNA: TGTGCCAGTACCCGCAAGGGACAGGCAAACACTGAAGCTTTCTTT. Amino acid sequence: CASTRKGQANTEAFF.

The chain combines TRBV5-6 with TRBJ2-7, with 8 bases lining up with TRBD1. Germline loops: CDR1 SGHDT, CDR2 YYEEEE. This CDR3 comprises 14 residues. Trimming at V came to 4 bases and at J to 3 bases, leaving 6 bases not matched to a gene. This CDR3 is CASSIRDRYYEQYF. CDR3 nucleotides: TGTGCCAGCAGCATACGGGACAGGTACTACGAGCAGTACTTC.